This passage covers 9 T cell receptor beta chains from one sample sequenced in a study of control samples from healthy donors and cancer patients. Clones were read by immunoSEQ multiplex PCR, and TCRdb kept only the in-frame ones, dropping some. The sample includes 150,000 to 200,000 clones, 85% to 95% of them seen just once. The specimen was blood. The receptors derive from a woman aged 18-29 years in good health.

The chain employs TRBV6-5 and TRBJ1-1; D is possibly TRBD1 (5 bases). Trimming took 2 bases from V and 7 from J, leaving 11 bases between them. CDR3 length: 13 amino acids. Germline CDR1 and CDR2: MNHEY and SVGAGI. In nucleotides, the CDR3 is TGTGCCAGCAGTTACGACAGCCTGAGTGAAGCTTTCTTT. It yields the protein CASSYDSLSEAFF.

The CDR3 here is CASSPSHRPDTQYF. In DNA, the CDR3 is TGTGCCAGCAGCCCATCTCACCGTCCAGATACGCAGTATTTT. The chain joins TRBV5-4 to TRBJ2-3, with unresolved D. The V end was cut by 4 bases, the J end by 4 bases, with 13 bases between. The CDR3 contains 14 residues. Germline V CDR1 and CDR2: SGHNT, YYREEE (reference sequence).

The genes are TRBV5-4 and TRBJ1-6; 8 positions match TRBD1. CDR1 is SGHNT, CDR2 YYREEE, per germline (reference sequence). The CDR3 runs 15 residues. V was pared by 4 bases and J by 9 bases, with 9 bases of the junction left unmatched. DNA for the CDR3: TGTGCCAGCAGCCGGCCCGGACAGGGCGGTTCACCCCTCCACTTT. Its protein is CASSRPGQGGSPLHF.

This chain joins TRBV28 and TRBJ2-7; the match to TRBD1 covers 11 bases. V shed 4 bases, J shed 3 bases, and the junction held 2 bases outside the gene matches. This CDR3 has 14 residues. CDR1 and CDR2 from the germline V gene are MDHEN and SYDVKM. Here the CDR3 DNA reads TGTGCCAGCAGTTCTGGGACAGGGGGCTACGAGCAGTACTTC. This gives the protein CASSSGTGGYEQYF.

The chain links TRBV5-4 to TRBJ1-6, with 11 bases matching TRBD1. V shed 4 bases and J 6 bases; nucleotides not matched to a gene: 6. Germline values: CDR1 SGHNT, CDR2 YYREEE (reference sequence). The CDR3 extends over 16 amino acids. CDR3: CASSSTGTGGNSPLHF. The DNA of the CDR3 is TGTGCCAGCAGCAGTACCGGGACAGGGGGTAATTCACCCCTCCACTTT. Full variable domain (outside the CDR3, taken from reference TRBV5-4 and TRBJ1-6): ETGVTQSPTHLIKTRGQQVTLRCSSQSGHNTVSWYQQALGQGPQFIFQYYREEENGRGNFPPRFSGLQFPNYSSELNVNALELDDSALYLCASSSTGTGGNSPLHFGNGTRLTVT.

This chain links TRBV2 with TRBJ1-6; D is possibly TRBD1 (6 bases). CDR1 SNHLY and CDR2 FYNNEI come from the germline V gene. The CDR3 loop spans 16 amino acids. Trimming pared 3 bases from V and 9 bases from J, leaving 18 bases between. CDR3 nucleotide sequence: TGTGCCAGCAGTGACCTCGGGGAGGGGGAAATTTCACCCCTCCACTTT. Its protein is CASSDLGEGEISPLHF. Combining the CDR3 with reference TRBV2 and TRBJ1-6 gives the whole variable domain EPEVTQTPSHQVTQMGQEVILRCVPISNHLYFYWYRQILGQKVEFLVSFYNNEISEKSEIFDDQFSVERPDGSNFTLKIRSTKLEDSAMYFCASSDLGEGEISPLHFGNGTRLTVT.

CDR3 residues: CASSPGLDTEAFF. The CDR3 nucleotides read TGTGCCAGCTCACCAGGGTTGGACACTGAAGCTTTCTTT. V usage is TRBV18 and J usage is TRBJ1-1; D is uncertain. CDR1 is KGHSH, CDR2 LQKENI, per germline. Trimming pared 2 bases from V and 3 bases from J, leaving 7 bases between. The CDR3 is made up of 13 amino acids.

The chain employs TRBV6-2 or TRBV6-3 and TRBJ1-6, with 7 bases fitting TRBD1. Per the germline V gene, CDR1 is MNHEY and CDR2 is SVGEGT. V was clipped by 6 bases and J by 9 bases; unmatched bases: 11. The CDR3 totals 15 residues. The CDR3 here is CASSGAGTVGSPLHF. In nucleotides, the CDR3 is TGTGCCAGCAGCGGAGCCGGGACAGTTGGTTCACCCCTCCACTTT.

The rearrangement joins TRBV7-9 to TRBJ2-1; the match to TRBD1 covers 8 bases. The junction had 4 bases not matched to a gene; V was cut back by 5 bases and J by 7 bases. CDR1 is SEHNR and CDR2 is FQNEAQ in the germline V gene (reference sequence). The CDR3 contains 13 residues. CDR3 amino acids: CASSPRTGNEQFF. CDR3 bases: TGTGCCAGCAGCCCCCGGACAGGGAATGAGCAGTTCTTC.